The 18 T cell receptor beta chains given below trace back to one sample, sequenced in a study of blood T cell repertoires in COVID-19. Profiling relied on immunoSEQ multiplex PCR, and the TCRdb table lists in-frame clones only, not all of them. The sample lists 110,000 to 150,000 clones; around 83% were seen once. The sample was peripheral blood. The receptors here all came from an elderly woman with acute or convalescent COVID-19.

The CDR3 reads CASSLTAGETGSPLHF. CDR3 coding DNA: TGCGCCAGCAGTCTCACGGCAGGGGAAACGGGCTCACCCCTCCACTTT. The chain carries TRBV5-1 and TRBJ1-6; tentative D call: TRBD1 (6 bases). In germline, CDR1 is SGHRS, CDR2 YFSETQ. The CDR3 consists of 16 residues. Between the trimmed V and J ends, which lost 5 bases and 10 bases, there was a span of 22 bases.

The gene calls are TRBV7-3 and TRBJ2-1; the match to TRBD2 covers 9 bases. V lost 5 bases and J lost 0; bases outside the gene matches: 5. This CDR3 contains 16 residues. Germline assignment: CDR1 SGHTA and CDR2 FQGTGA. CDR3 coding DNA: TGTGCCAGCAGCCGATTAGCGGGGGTCTCCTACAATGAGCAGTTCTTC. Its protein product is CASSRLAGVSYNEQFF.

The rearrangement uses TRBV4-1 and TRBJ2-5, with 13 nucleotides matching TRBD2. With 1 base clipped from V and 5 bases from J, the junction kept 4 bases outside the gene matches. CDR1 MGHRA and CDR2 YSYEKL come from the germline V gene. CDR3 length equals 16 residues. In DNA, the CDR3 is TGCGCCAGCAGCCAAGTACTAGCGGGGGGGCGGGAGACCCAGTACTTC. Protein product: CASSQVLAGGRETQYF.

The gene calls are TRBV5-1 and TRBJ2-2; 10 bases align to TRBD2. Germline V gene data show CDR1 as SGHRS and CDR2 as YFSETQ. The CDR3 runs 17 residues. V gave up 3 bases and J gave up 4 bases; unmatched junction bases: 9. The CDR3 nucleotides read TGCGCCAGCAGCTCCCCCCGGGAGCGGGGGGGCACCGGGGAGCTGTTTTTT. Protein product: CASSSPRERGGTGELFF.

The chain couples TRBV7-9 to TRBJ1-1, with D unclear. CDR3 length: 16 residues. CDR1 is SEHNR, CDR2 FQNEAQ, per germline (reference sequence). With 5 bases removed from V and 1 base from J, the gap between germline ends came to 17 bases. CDR3 sequence: CASSLGGYGRNTEAFF. In DNA, the CDR3 is TGTGCCAGCAGCCTAGGAGGGTATGGAAGGAACACTGAAGCTTTCTTT. The variable domain in full, completed from reference TRBV7-9 and TRBJ1-1, reads DTGVSQNPRHKITKRGQNVTFRCDPISEHNRLYWYRQTLGQGPEFLTYFQNEAQLEKSRLLSDRFSAERPKGSFSTLEIQRTEQGDSAMYLCASSLGGYGRNTEAFFGQGTRLTVV.

The chain carries TRBV7-8 and TRBJ2-5; D is perhaps TRBD2 (5 bases). Germline lookup yields CDR1 SGHVS and CDR2 FQNEAQ. Trimming removed 1 base from V and 5 bases from J, with 17 bases in between. This CDR3 contains 16 residues. The CDR3 protein is CASSLVGRRSQETQYF. CDR3 coding DNA: TGTGCCAGCAGCTTAGTGGGCAGGAGGTCTCAGGAGACCCAGTACTTC.

J is TRBJ1-1 and V is TRBV19; TRBD1 agrees at 7 bases. Unmatched junction bases numbered 13, after V lost 4 bases and J lost 5 bases. The CDR3 runs to 16 residues. Germline CDR1 is LNHDA and CDR2 is SQIVND (reference sequence). The CDR3 coding sequence is TGTGCCAGTAGTACCATAAAGACAGGGAGGAAAACTGAAGCTTTCTTT. It codes for CASSTIKTGRKTEAFF.

The rearrangement links TRBV10-1 to TRBJ2-3, with TRBD2 matching 9 bases. V was clipped by 3 bases and J by 6 bases; unmatched bases: 10. This CDR3 comprises 16 residues. CDR1 and CDR2 (germline): WNHNN, SYGVQD (reference sequence). In nucleotides, the CDR3 is TGCGCCAGCAGTGACCCCGCGGGAGGGCCTTCCGATACGCAGTATTTT. Translating it yields CASSDPAGGPSDTQYF.

V usage is TRBV27 and J usage is TRBJ1-1, with D uncertain. The V end was cut by 4 bases, the J end by 5 bases, with 17 bases between. This CDR3 contains 15 residues. Germline CDR1 is MNHEY and CDR2 is SMNVEV (reference sequence). CDR3 coding DNA: TGTGCCAGCAGTTCAGAGACACCAAGGAGGACTGAAGCTTTCTTT. It specifies CASSSETPRRTEAFF.

This clone was recorded once. The gene calls are TRBV2 and TRBJ1-4, with TRBD1 as a possible D gene (5 bases). CDR3 length equals 18 residues. Germline V lookup: CDR1 SNHLY, CDR2 FYNNEI. Trimming removed 6 bases from V and 0 bases from J, with 20 bases in between. DNA of the CDR3: TGTGCCAGCAGGATCCACCTGGGGCTCACAGCAACTAATGAAAAACTGTTTTTT. Amino acid sequence: CASRIHLGLTATNEKLFF.

The chain has TRBV4-2 and TRBJ1-4; 9 positions match TRBD1. The germline V gene has CDR1 LGHNA and CDR2 YNFKEQ. The CDR3 spans 18 residues. V trimming: 2 bases; J trimming: 3 bases; junction bases outside the gene matches: 10. In nucleotides, the CDR3 is TGTGCCAGCAGCCAACAAAGGGGACAGGGAAGGGCTAATGAAAAACTGTTTTTT. Translating gives CASSQQRGQGRANEKLFF.

This clone was recorded once. The gene calls are TRBV11-2 and TRBJ2-1; D possibly corresponds to TRBD2 (7 bases). Germline V CDR1 and CDR2: SGHAT, FQNNGV. The CDR3 extends over 18 amino acids. With 2 bases removed from V and 2 bases from J, the gap between germline ends came to 19 bases. DNA for the CDR3: TGTGCCAGCAGCTTATTCGTGGGGTCGGGGGGCCCCTACAATGAGCAGTTCTTC. Protein product: CASSLFVGSGGPYNEQFF. The variable domain in full, completed from reference TRBV11-2 and TRBJ2-1, reads EAGVAQSPRYKIIEKRQSVAFWCNPISGHATLYWYQQILGQGPKLLIQFQNNGVVDDSQLPKDRFSAERLKGVDSTLKIQPAKLEDSAVYLCASSLFVGSGGPYNEQFFGPGTRLTVL.

This chain joins TRBV7-6 and TRBJ2-7; a possible D gene is TRBD2 (5 bases). Germline V gene data show CDR1 as SGHVS and CDR2 as FNYEAQ. This CDR3 is 15 amino acids long. The V end was cut by 5 bases, the J end by 0 bases, with 14 bases between. In nucleotides, the CDR3 is TGTGCCAGCAGCAGACTCGAGGGATCCTCCTACGAGCAGTACTTC. It is translated as CASSRLEGSSYEQYF.

The chain carries TRBV2 and TRBJ1-4; the D gene is possibly TRBD1 (5 bases). V lost 0 bases, J lost 7 bases, and 9 bases lay in between. CDR3 length equals 14 residues. Per the germline V gene, CDR1 is SNHLY and CDR2 is FYNNEI. The CDR3 sequence: CASSEASGFEKLFF. Here the CDR3 DNA reads TGTGCCAGCAGTGAAGCGTCAGGGTTTGAAAAACTGTTTTTT.

The chain links TRBV19 to TRBJ1-5, with D unclear. CDR3 length: 13 residues. V lost 6 bases to trimming and J lost 0 bases, with 6 bases between them. CDR1 and CDR2 (germline): LNHDA, SQIVND (reference sequence). CDR3: CASRKRSNQPQHF. The CDR3 DNA reads as TGTGCCAGTAGGAAGCGTAGCAATCAGCCCCAGCATTTT.

This chain links TRBV24-1 with TRBJ2-3, with TRBD1 as a possible D gene (6 bases). V was shortened by 8 bases and J by 7 bases, with 9 bases between the two germline ends. The germline V gene has CDR1 KGHDR and CDR2 SFDVKD. This CDR3 is 11 amino acids long. The CDR3 is CATMTGNTQYF. The CDR3 DNA sequence: TGTGCCACCATGACAGGAAATACGCAGTATTTT.

The genes are TRBV4-1 and TRBJ1-4; possible D gene TRBD1, 5 bases. V gave up 5 bases and J gave up 0 bases, with 13 bases separating them. The CDR3 spans 16 residues. CDR1 MGHRA and CDR2 YSYEKL come from the germline V gene. The CDR3 coding sequence is TGCGCCAGCAGCACAATTTACAGGACAACTAATGAAAAACTGTTTTTT. Residues: CASSTIYRTTNEKLFF.

The V call is TRBV15, the J call TRBJ2-1, with 11 bases fitting TRBD1. This CDR3 has 15 residues. J lost 5 bases, V lost 5 bases, and 5 bases had no gene match. In germline, CDR1 is LNHNV, CDR2 YYDKDF (reference sequence). CDR3 DNA sequence: TGTGCCACCAGCTCCAGGACAGGGGGCAACAATGAGCAGTTCTTC. Translating it yields CATSSRTGGNNEQFF.